This TCR beta chain was profiled in a study of T-cell reconstitution after alpha-beta-depleted transplantation in children (dated by TCRdb to the mid-2010s). About the study as a whole: T-cell immune reconstitution after TCRalphabeta/CD19-depleted allogeneic hematopoietic cell transplantation in children was quantitatively tracked in the study by means of TCR repertoire profiling.

Taken from the germline V gene (reference sequence), the CDR1 and CDR2 loops are DFQATT and SNEGSKA. From the cysteine through the phenylalanine, the CDR3 covers 15 amino acids. Just CDR3 DNA is preserved here, 45 bases in frame from base 1. From V the trimming removes 1 base and from J it removes 2 bases, while the gene matches leave 6 bases of the junction unaccounted for. Libraries came from PCR. The sample was run on an Illumina HiSeq 2500. TCR library preparation used molecular barcoding, with unique molecular identifiers applied to normalize quantification of the TCRbeta repertoire. The public reads were run again by TCRdb, first through fastp at Q25 and then through MiXCR, and only productive beta chains were kept. Every distinct CDR3 protein forms one entry, paired with its most common genes and DNA. The sample profile shows a few hundred thousand distinct CDR3 sequences; roughly two fifths of them were found once. The ten largest clones take up 25% to 30% of the sample.

The treatment or condition label corresponds to: allogeneic hematopoietic cell transplantation with graft depleted of TCRalphabeta T cells and CD19 B cells. Transplant recipients were children who received TCRalphabeta/CD19-depleted allogeneic hematopoietic cell grafts. Results and caveats for the whole study, not just this receptor: Over subsequent months, a decline in hyperexpanded clone frequencies was noted, and after one year, T-cell counts and TCRbeta diversity were mostly ascribed to newly produced T cells. In some patients, high TCRbeta diversity at day 60 was attributed to recipient T cells and intrathymic progenitors that had survived conditioning. The apparently early alphabetaT-cell count recovery about two months after transplant was reportedly dependent on only several hundred rapidly expanded clones derived from non-depleted graft cells.

On this clonotype itself: It lacks a known antigen. No per-base quality is available; no much larger clone lies one base away.

The sequence derives from a girl aged 2-10 years with aplastic anemia, due to receive a stem cell transplant. The chain is made from TRBV20-1 and TRBJ2-7; TRBD2 agrees with 9 junctional bases. The sequencing used PBMCs, collected before TCRalphabeta/CD19-depleted stem cell transplant. The CDR3 protein sequence reads: CSARGGGRAPYEQYF. The DNA sequence is TGCAGTGCTAGAGGGGGCGGGAGGGCCCCCTACGAGCAGTACTTC.